This T cell receptor (beta chain) was documented in a study of blood T cells in healthy people across ages. Looking at the study overall: Per two T cells, about one barcoded beta molecule was captured through template switching. General study findings and limits: Measured against age, TCR beta diversity per million T cells decreased in a roughly linear manner.

Using a J-beta primer mix together with a sample-barcoded 5' primer, a second PCR was run for about 6 to 12 cycles. TCRdb re-called the 5' RACE reads through MiXCR, storing one row per CDR3 protein. Of just under 900,000 distinct CDR3 sequences in the sample, 29% were seen once. This clonotype was recorded at least ten times. Its antigen remains unidentified. Sequenced: blood. This TCR derives from a woman older than 75 in good health.

This CDR3 is CASSLERDSYNEQFF. The CDR3 DNA reads as TGTGCCAGCAGCTTGGAACGGGACAGCTACAATGAGCAGTTCTTC. The chain recombines TRBV7-2 with TRBJ2-1; 7 bases match TRBD1. V gave up 3 bases and J gave up 3 bases; unmatched junction bases: 5. CDR1 and CDR2 (germline): SGHTA, FQGNSA. CDR3 length: 15 residues. Drawing the rest from reference TRBV7-2 and TRBJ2-1, the complete variable domain is GAGVSQSPSNKVTEKGKDVELRCDPISGHTALYWYRQSLGQGLEFLIYFQGNSAPDKSGLPSDRFSAERTGGSVSTLTIQRTQQEDSAVYLCASSLERDSYNEQFFGPGTRLTVL.